A single sample is the source of the 7 T cell receptor beta chains below, sequenced in a study of neurological immune-mediated disorders. TCRdb fed the 5' RACE reads into MiXCR, producing one record per CDR3 protein. Altogether about 62,000 distinct CDR3 sequences are present, roughly 3.5% being singletons, with the ten largest covering around 2.2%. Sequenced input: PBMCs. The receptor source for this set is a woman aged 45-65 years with multiple sclerosis.

This clonotype was counted ten times or more. J is TRBJ2-1 and V is TRBV30; 10 bases match TRBD1. The V segment lost 3 bases and the J segment 7 bases; nucleotides outside the gene matches: 9. Per the germline V gene, CDR1 is GTSNPN and CDR2 is SVGIG (reference sequence). The CDR3 has 15 residues. As DNA, the CDR3 is TGTGCCTGGAGCATCCGACAGGGGGCTAGGAATGAGCAGTTCTTC. Translation gives CAWSIRQGARNEQFF.

This clonotype came up many times. V and J are TRBV7-3 and TRBJ2-5; the match to TRBD2 covers 7 bases. J lost 2 bases, V lost 5 bases, and 8 bases had no gene match. The CDR3 runs to 15 residues. Germline V lookup: CDR1 SGHTA, CDR2 FQGTGA. Written as DNA, the CDR3 is TGTGCCAGCAGCCGTCAGACTAGCAGTCAAGAGACCCAGTACTTC. This codes for CASSRQTSSQETQYF.

This chain uses TRBV20-1 with TRBJ2-7, with D tentatively TRBD2 (6 bases). This CDR3 contains 14 residues. CDR1 and CDR2 from the germline V gene are DFQATT and SNEGSKA (reference sequence). V gave up 0 bases and J gave up 1 base, with 10 bases separating them. The CDR3 DNA sequence: TGCAGTGCTAGAGATGGGAGGATGTCCTACGAGCAGTACTTC. Amino acid sequence: CSARDGRMSYEQYF.

This clonotype was seen ten or more times. Written as DNA, the CDR3 is TGCAGCGTTGTTCAGGGGGGTCCAGGGGCCAACGTCCTGACTTTC. It is translated as CSVVQGGPGANVLTF. The genes are TRBV29-1 and TRBJ2-6, with D perhaps TRBD1 (7 bases). V shed 4 bases and J shed 4 bases, with 14 bases lying between them. CDR3 size: 15 residues. Germline V gene sequence: CDR1 SQVTM, CDR2 ANQGSEA.

In this sample, this clonotype turned up many times. J is TRBJ1-6 and V is TRBV29-1, with 11 bases identical to TRBD1. The CDR3 sequence is 13 residues long. Trimming at V came to 7 bases and at J to 8 bases, leaving 4 bases not matched to a gene. Germline CDR1 SQVTM, CDR2 ANQGSEA. CDR3 nucleotides: TGCAGCGCACGGACAGGGGGCGATTCACCCCTCCACTTT. It yields the protein CSARTGGDSPLHF.

This clonotype has only a few counts. This chain uses TRBV20-1 with TRBJ1-5, with 7 bases identical to TRBD1. The J segment lost 3 bases and the V segment lost 6 bases, leaving 5 bases of the junction unmatched. CDR1 is DFQATT, CDR2 SNEGSKA, per germline (reference sequence). The CDR3 loop spans 13 amino acids. The CDR3 protein is CSALGQANQPQHF. CDR3 coding DNA: TGCAGTGCCCTAGGACAGGCCAATCAGCCCCAGCATTTT.

This clonotype has a handful of counts. This rearrangement joins TRBV6-6 to TRBJ1-2, with 8 bases identical to TRBD1. This CDR3 spans 14 amino acids. The germline CDR1 and CDR2 sequences are MNHNY and SVGAGI (reference sequence). The ends lost 7 bases at V and 2 bases at J; junction bases unmatched: 6. This CDR3 reads CASKPTGANYGYTF. The CDR3 DNA is TGTGCCAGCAAACCGACAGGGGCGAACTATGGCTACACCTTC.